This T cell receptor (beta chain) was recorded in a study of T cells in Graves' hyperthyroidism and ophthalmopathy. J was trimmed by 0 bases and V by 0 bases; bases with no gene match: 11. The length of the CDR3 is 18 residues. Per germline, CDR1 ENHRY and CDR2 SYGVKD. This clonotype was counted a few times. TCR beta CDR3 region amplification was performed from RNA transcripts. First-round RT-PCR with HTBI primers amplified the TCR CDR3 region. TCRdb reprocessed the multiplex PCR reads via MiXCR and lists one record per CDR3 protein. This repertoire shows about 360,000 distinct CDR3 sequences, around 16% found once; its top ten account for around a quarter.

This chain joins TRBV10-3 and TRBJ2-7; 7 bases are a match to TRBD2. This TCR came from a woman aged 18-30 years with Graves' hyperthyroidism that later progressed to Graves' ophthalmopathy. Sample: blood. Here the CDR3 DNA reads TGTGCCATCAGTGAGTCGGTGGGGCTAGCGGAACACTCCTACGAGCAGTACTTC. This translates into CAISESVGLAEHSYEQYF.